This TCR beta chain stems from a study of cytomegalovirus exposure and HLA in healthy donors. Study-level results: Earlier analysis yielded a pattern in which most TCR beta V segments were productive about 87% or about 30% of the time. It was reported that TCR beta sequences correctly inferred the HLA-A and HLA-B alleles for most subjects. In a later analysis, HLA-associated TCR beta chains were more clonally expanded than equally common others. An Asian-associated ancestry cluster reportedly showed fewer N-insertions than the roughly 600-donor mean in a later analysis.

As to this clone: Its antigen is currently unknown.

The CDR3 contains 14 residues. The PCR was carried out with 60 Vbeta primers and 13 Jbeta primers. Generated by immunoSEQ multiplex PCR, the TCRdb table keeps only in-frame clones and is missing some. The repertoire includes over 150,000 clones, around 83% of them detected once, and roughly 0.99% sits in the top ten. The TCR sequence derives from a girl aged 2-10 years in good health and CMV-seropositive. This chain links TRBV21-1 with TRBJ1-2; the D call TRBD1 from the table was never checked on the DNA. TRBV21-1 is annotated as a pseudogene. Material for sequencing was PBMCs. The CDR3, as DNA: TGTGCCAGCAGCACTGGGACAGTTCTTTATGGCTACACCTTC. It translates to CASSTGTVLYGYTF.